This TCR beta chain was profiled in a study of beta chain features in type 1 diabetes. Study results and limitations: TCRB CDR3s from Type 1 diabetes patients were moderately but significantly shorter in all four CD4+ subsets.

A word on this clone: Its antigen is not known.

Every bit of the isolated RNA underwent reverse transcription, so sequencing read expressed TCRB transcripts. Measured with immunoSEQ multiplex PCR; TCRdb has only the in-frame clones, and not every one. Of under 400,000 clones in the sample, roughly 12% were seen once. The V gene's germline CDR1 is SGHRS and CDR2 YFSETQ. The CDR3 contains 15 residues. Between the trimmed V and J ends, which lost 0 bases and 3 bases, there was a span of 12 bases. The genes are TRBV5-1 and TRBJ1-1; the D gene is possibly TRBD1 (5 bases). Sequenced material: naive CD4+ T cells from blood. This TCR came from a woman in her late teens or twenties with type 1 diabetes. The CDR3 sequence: CASSLVLRGDTEAFF. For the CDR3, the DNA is TGCGCCAGCAGCTTGGTACTACGGGGGGACACTGAAGCTTTCTTT.